The 30 T cell receptor beta chains below were found in one sample sequenced in a study of persistence of HIV-infected CD4 T cells. Cells were stimulated with overlapping HIV-1 Gag 15-mer peptides. Memory cells lacking CD40L and CD69 with high CD45RO were sorted. For these TCRs, the target antigens are not known. Sequencing used immunoSEQ version 4 in survey mode. The data were produced by immunoSEQ multiplex PCR, yet TCRdb's version contains in-frame clones alone and is incomplete. The sample records 30,000 to 35,000 clones, 82% being singletons. Sequenced here: CD4+ T cells sorted from PBMCs after approximately 18-hour stimulation, sampled from a patient who received antiretroviral therapy. These receptors originate from an adult woman with HIV who was CMV-seropositive.

V gene TRBV24-1 combines with J gene TRBJ1-2; 8 nucleotides match TRBD1. The CDR3 contains 15 residues. Germline V gene data show CDR1 as KGHDR and CDR2 as SFDVKD. Trimming removed 2 bases from V and 5 bases from J; junction bases left unmatched: 6. This CDR3 is CATSDSRTGNYGYTF. In DNA form, the CDR3 reads TGTGCCACCAGTGATTCCCGGACAGGGAATTATGGCTACACCTTC.

The chain has TRBV6-1 and TRBJ1-1; D uncertain. The V gene's germline CDR1 is MNHNS and CDR2 SASEGT. Trimming removed 5 bases at V and 6 bases at J, with 13 bases between. CDR3 length: 13 amino acids. In DNA, the CDR3 is TGTGCCAGCAGTTCCACACTAAGTCCTGAAGCTTTCTTT. It codes for CASSSTLSPEAFF.

V and J are TRBV6-5 and TRBJ2-5, with TRBD2 matching 13 bases. The trim removed 8 bases at V and 5 bases at J, leaving 8 bases unmatched. Germline values: CDR1 MNHEY, CDR2 SVGAGI. The CDR3 is 15 residues long. The CDR3 nucleotides read TGTGCCAGCCTCGTAGGACTAGCGGGAGCCGAGACCCAGTACTTC. Translating gives CASLVGLAGAETQYF.

The rearrangement joins TRBV11-3 to TRBJ1-1, with D maybe TRBD1 (6 bases). The germline CDR1 and CDR2 sequences are SGHNT and YENEEA. Trimming shortened V by 7 bases and J by 11 bases, and 23 bases separated the two germline ends. The CDR3 runs 14 residues. Here the CDR3 DNA reads TGTGCCAGCACGAGGGGGGGGTCTGAGGTCCGGGCTTTCTTT. It codes for CASTRGGSEVRAFF.

The chain combines TRBV19 with TRBJ2-1; D may match TRBD1 or TRBD2 (6 bases each). Trimming took off 3 bases at V and 1 base at J, with 13 bases between the two ends. This CDR3 contains 16 residues. Germline lookup yields CDR1 LNHDA and CDR2 SQIVND (reference sequence). DNA of the CDR3: TGTGCCAGTAGTATGGGGGCGGGAAGGTCCTACAATGAGCAGTTCTTC. This codes for CASSMGAGRSYNEQFF.

The gene calls are TRBV5-1 and TRBJ1-6, with 8 bases matching TRBD1. Germline loops: CDR1 SGHRS, CDR2 YFSETQ. V trimming: 4 bases; J trimming: 17 bases; junction bases outside the gene matches: 14. The CDR3 length is 14 residues. CDR3 coding DNA: TGCGCCAGCAGCCTGACAGGGGTCCCCCCGAAAGTCCACTTT. Protein product: CASSLTGVPPKVHF.

The gene calls are TRBV12-5 and TRBJ2-1; possible D gene TRBD2, 5 bases. Germline lookup yields CDR1 LGHNT and CDR2 FRNRAP. V was pared by 11 bases and J by 1 base, with 18 bases between. CDR3 length equals 15 residues. This CDR3 reads CACALDGNSYNEQFF. The CDR3 DNA sequence: TGTGCTTGTGCCCTGGACGGGAATTCCTACAATGAGCAGTTCTTC.

This chain uses TRBV3-1 (or the pseudogene TRBV3-2) with TRBJ2-6; 8 bases match TRBD2. The CDR3 extends over 20 amino acids. V was clipped by 1 base and J by 0 bases; unmatched bases: 11. CDR1 is LGHDT and CDR2 is YNNKEL in the germline V gene (reference sequence). The CDR3 coding sequence is TGTGCCAGCAGCCAAGTAACGGGAGGGGGAGTGTCCTCTGGGGCCAACGTCCTGACTTTC. Translating gives CASSQVTGGGVSSGANVLTF.

DNA for the CDR3: TGTGCCATCATGGGGGGCTCTGGAAACACCATATATTTT. Translated: CAIMGGSGNTIYF. This sequence joins TRBV10-3 and TRBJ1-3, with D perhaps TRBD1 (5 bases). The CDR3 has 13 amino acids. CDR1 is ENHRY and CDR2 is SYGVKD in the germline V gene. The V and J ends lost 7 bases and 0 bases respectively, with 7 bases between them.

The chain has TRBV6-1 and TRBJ2-6; D uncertain. This CDR3 is 17 amino acids long. Between the trimmed V and J ends, which lost 4 bases and 0 bases, there was a span of 13 bases. Germline V gene data show CDR1 as MNHNS and CDR2 as SASEGT. CDR3 amino acids: CASSVRAATSGANVLTF. The DNA for the CDR3 is TGTGCCAGCAGTGTAAGGGCGGCAACCTCTGGGGCCAACGTCCTGACTTTC.

The table lists this clone with a few counts. This chain joins TRBV19 and TRBJ2-2; either TRBD1 or TRBD2 may fit D (6 bases each). Germline V gene lookup returns CDR1 LNHDA and CDR2 SQIVND (reference sequence). Deletions cut 6 bases from V and 5 bases from J, with 19 bases between. The CDR3 has 16 amino acids. The CDR3 loop is CASRRWEDSSTGELFF. The CDR3 DNA sequence: TGTGCCAGTAGAAGGTGGGAGGACAGTTCTACCGGGGAGCTGTTTTTT.

This clone occurred once. This sequence joins TRBV27 and TRBJ2-3; maybe TRBD2 (5 bases). Germline CDR1 reads MNHEY; CDR2 reads SMNVEV (reference sequence). This CDR3 has 18 amino acids. V was pared by 1 base and J by 0 bases, with 17 bases between. Here the CDR3 DNA reads TGTGCCAGCAGTTTATTGCAGATGCGAGGGCCTAGCACAGATACGCAGTATTTT. This encodes CASSLLQMRGPSTDTQYF.

This clone was counted once. The chain carries TRBV28 and TRBJ1-5, with 7 bases lining up with TRBD1. The CDR3 loop spans 12 amino acids. The germline V gene has CDR1 MDHEN and CDR2 SYDVKM. V shed 5 bases, J shed 7 bases, and the junction held 2 bases outside the gene matches. The DNA of the CDR3 is TGTGCCAGCAGTCTGACAGGGCAGCCCCAGCATTTT. Translated, it gives CASSLTGQPQHF.

This chain uses TRBV3-1 (or the pseudogene TRBV3-2) with TRBJ1-5; D remains unclear. CDR1 and CDR2 from the germline V gene are LGHDT and YNNKEL (reference sequence). The CDR3 length is 13 residues. V was clipped by 1 base and J by 4 bases, with 5 bases between them. CDR3 region: CASSQAGNQPQHF. In DNA form, the CDR3 reads TGTGCCAGCAGCCAAGCGGGGAATCAGCCCCAGCATTTT.

The chain links TRBV5-6 to TRBJ1-4; D is unclear. Trimming shortened V by 2 bases and J by 0 bases, and 11 bases separated the two germline ends. Germline assignment: CDR1 SGHDT and CDR2 YYEEEE. This CDR3 spans 16 amino acids. CDR3 residues: CASSFDPFATNEKLFF. The CDR3 nucleotides are TGTGCCAGCAGCTTCGACCCCTTTGCAACTAATGAAAAACTGTTTTTT.

This chain links TRBV12-3 or TRBV12-4 with TRBJ2-2; no reliable D call. This CDR3 contains 11 residues. Trimming removed 6 bases from V and 5 bases from J, with 4 bases in between. In DNA form, the CDR3 reads TGTGCCAGCAGCCGTACCGGGGAGCTGTTTTTT. Translated: CASSRTGELFF.

V usage is TRBV4-1 and J usage is TRBJ2-5, with TRBD2 matching 11 bases. The CDR3 contains 16 residues. V lost 4 bases, J lost 2 bases, and 6 bases stayed unmatched. Per germline, CDR1 MGHRA and CDR2 YSYEKL. In DNA, the CDR3 is TGCGCCAGCAGCCGTCAACTAGCGGGGGTACAAGAGACCCAGTACTTC. Its translation is CASSRQLAGVQETQYF.

V usage is TRBV14 and J usage is TRBJ1-1; possibly TRBD1 for D (6 bases). Trimming pared 6 bases from V and 6 bases from J, leaving 17 bases between. Germline-derived CDR1 and CDR2 are SGHDN and FVKESK. The CDR3 runs 14 residues. As DNA, the CDR3 is TGTGCCAGCAGACAGGGAGGTTTTACATCTGAAGCTTTCTTT. This gives the protein CASRQGGFTSEAFF.

This clone has a single count. This chain connects TRBV6-5 to TRBJ1-5; possible D gene TRBD1, 5 bases. The germline V gene has CDR1 MNHEY and CDR2 SVGAGI. The CDR3 runs to 15 residues. V was trimmed by 6 bases and J by 0 bases, leaving 12 bases between them. This CDR3 is CASSKQEYSNQPQHF. DNA for the CDR3: TGTGCCAGCAGCAAACAGGAGTATAGCAATCAGCCCCAGCATTTT.

The chain joins TRBV29-1 to TRBJ2-1; TRBD2 matches at 12 bases. J gave up 7 bases and V 3 bases, and 16 bases lay outside the gene matches. The CDR3 has 18 residues. The germline gives CDR1 SQVTM, CDR2 ANQGSEA. The CDR3 DNA is TGCAGCGTTGAGGTTCCTAGCGGGGGGGCCAGCAGAGTTAATGAGCAGTTCTTC. It is translated as CSVEVPSGGASRVNEQFF.

The chain couples TRBV6-5 to TRBJ1-5, with D perhaps matching TRBD1 (6 bases). CDR1 is MNHEY, CDR2 SVGAGI, per germline. Trimming left V 8 bases short and J 5 bases short, with 13 bases between. This CDR3 region has 13 residues. CDR3 protein: CASGWDIDQPQHF. DNA for the CDR3: TGTGCCAGCGGTTGGGACATCGATCAGCCCCAGCATTTT.

CDR3 residues: CASSLGRLNLPGANVLTF. DNA for the CDR3: TGTGCCAGCAGCTTAGGGAGGTTGAACCTACCTGGGGCCAACGTCCTGACTTTC. This rearrangement joins TRBV7-8 to TRBJ2-6, with a weak D call TRBD2 (5 bases). V was pared by 1 base and J by 2 bases, with 15 bases between. Germline V gene sequence: CDR1 SGHVS, CDR2 FQNEAQ. CDR3 length: 18 residues.

The gene calls are TRBV2 and TRBJ1-1, with 9 bases matching TRBD1. Germline CDR1 and CDR2: SNHLY and FYNNEI. The CDR3 totals 15 residues. The J segment lost 10 bases and the V segment lost 0 bases, leaving 9 bases of the junction unmatched. The CDR3 region is CASSEAATGGAIAFF. The DNA of the CDR3 is TGTGCCAGCAGTGAAGCGGCAACAGGGGGCGCAATAGCTTTCTTT.

V is TRBV28 and J is TRBJ1-4, with 7 bases lining up with TRBD1. The CDR3 spans 13 residues. The germline V gene encodes CDR1 MDHEN and CDR2 SYDVKM. J was trimmed by 4 bases and V by 8 bases; bases with no gene match: 4. The CDR3 protein is CASQGTVNEKLFF. CDR3 DNA: TGTGCCAGCCAAGGGACAGTTAATGAAAAACTGTTTTTT.

The chain couples TRBV28 to TRBJ2-2; a possible D gene is TRBD2 (6 bases). The CDR3 has 14 amino acids. V was cut by 6 bases and J by 5 bases, with 13 bases left in between. From germline, CDR1 is MDHEN and CDR2 SYDVKM. CDR3 DNA: TGTGCCAGCAGCCGAGGAGGAGGGACCGGGGAGCTGTTTTTT. It is translated as CASSRGGGTGELFF. The complete variable domain, with remaining parts taken from reference TRBV28 and TRBJ2-2, reads DVKVTQSSRYLVKRTGEKVFLECVQDMDHENMFWYRQDPGLGLRLIYFSYDVKMKEKGDIPEGYSVSREKKERFSLILESASTNQTSMYLCASSRGGGTGELFFGEGSRLTVL.

The V gene is TRBV19, the J gene TRBJ2-1, with D hard to call. The CDR3 runs to 15 residues. V lost 1 base to trimming and J lost 5 bases, with 12 bases between them. Germline assignment: CDR1 LNHDA and CDR2 SQIVND (reference sequence). The CDR3 region is CASSIGGYQDNEQFF. CDR3 nucleotides: TGTGCCAGTAGTATAGGTGGGTATCAGGACAATGAGCAGTTCTTC.

This clone occurred once. The V gene is TRBV6-1, the J gene TRBJ1-4; D is unresolved. The CDR3 loop spans 13 amino acids. Trimming stripped 3 bases from V and 4 bases from J, with 6 bases between. Germline V gene data show CDR1 as MNHNS and CDR2 as SASEGT. CDR3: CASSDGYNEKLFF. CDR3 DNA sequence: TGTGCCAGCAGTGACGGGTATAATGAAAAACTGTTTTTT.

The rearrangement links TRBV6-5 to TRBJ1-1; the D gene is possibly TRBD1 (5 bases). V dropped 11 bases and J dropped 6 bases, with 16 bases sitting between them. The CDR3 is 12 amino acids. CDR1 and CDR2 (germline): MNHEY, SVGAGI. CDR3 in amino acids: CASGPGRSEAFF. The CDR3 nucleotides read TGTGCCTCGGGGCCCGGGAGGTCTGAAGCTTTCTTT.

The V call is TRBV18, the J call TRBJ2-1; D tentatively fits TRBD1 or TRBD2 (6 bases each). CDR3 length: 14 residues. In germline, CDR1 is KGHSH, CDR2 LQKENI. V was trimmed by 4 bases and J by 7 bases, leaving 14 bases between them. CDR3 amino acids: CASSLLGGRNEQFF. DNA for the CDR3: TGTGCCAGCTCACTACTGGGGGGCCGGAATGAGCAGTTCTTC.

The V call is TRBV19, the J call TRBJ2-1; maybe TRBD1 (6 bases). The CDR3 has 14 residues. The V gene's germline CDR1 is LNHDA and CDR2 SQIVND (reference sequence). Trimming cost V 9 bases and J 3 bases, with 15 bases left between them. CDR3 region: CASQGRSLYNEQFF. CDR3 DNA: TGTGCCAGCCAGGGGCGAAGCCTCTACAATGAGCAGTTCTTC.